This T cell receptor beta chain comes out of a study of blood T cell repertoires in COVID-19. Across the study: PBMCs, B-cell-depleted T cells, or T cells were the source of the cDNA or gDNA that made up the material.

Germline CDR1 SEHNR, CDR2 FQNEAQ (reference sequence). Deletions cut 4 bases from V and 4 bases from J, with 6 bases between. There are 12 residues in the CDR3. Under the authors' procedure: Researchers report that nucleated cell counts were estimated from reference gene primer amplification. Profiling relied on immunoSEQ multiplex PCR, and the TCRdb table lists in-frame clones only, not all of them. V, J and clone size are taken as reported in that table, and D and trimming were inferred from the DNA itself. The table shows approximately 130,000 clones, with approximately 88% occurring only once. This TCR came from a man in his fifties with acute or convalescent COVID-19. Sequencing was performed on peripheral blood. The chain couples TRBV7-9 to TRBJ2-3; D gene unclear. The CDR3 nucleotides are TGTGCCAGCAGCTCTCTAGCAGATACGCAGTATTTT. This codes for CASSSLADTQYF.